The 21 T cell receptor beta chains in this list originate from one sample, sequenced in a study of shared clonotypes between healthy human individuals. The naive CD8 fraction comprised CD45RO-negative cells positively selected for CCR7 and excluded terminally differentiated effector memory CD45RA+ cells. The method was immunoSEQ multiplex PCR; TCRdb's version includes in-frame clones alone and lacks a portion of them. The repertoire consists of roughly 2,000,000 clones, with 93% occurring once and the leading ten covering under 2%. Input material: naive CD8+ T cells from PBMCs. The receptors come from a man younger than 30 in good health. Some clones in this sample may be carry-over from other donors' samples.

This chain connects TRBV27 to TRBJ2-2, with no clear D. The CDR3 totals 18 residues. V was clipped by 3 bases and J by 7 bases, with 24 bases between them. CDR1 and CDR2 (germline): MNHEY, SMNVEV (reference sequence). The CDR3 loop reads CASSLSPPEPWVDGELFF. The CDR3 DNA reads TGTGCCAGCAGTTTGTCCCCTCCCGAGCCATGGGTGGACGGGGAGCTGTTTTTT.

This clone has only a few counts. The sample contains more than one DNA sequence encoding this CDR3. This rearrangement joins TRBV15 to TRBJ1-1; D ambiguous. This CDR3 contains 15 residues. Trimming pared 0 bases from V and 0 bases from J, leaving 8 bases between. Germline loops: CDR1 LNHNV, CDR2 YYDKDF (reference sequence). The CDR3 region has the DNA TGTGCCACCAGCAGAGAAGGAAGACTGAACACTGAAGCTTTCTTT. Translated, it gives CATSREGRLNTEAFF.

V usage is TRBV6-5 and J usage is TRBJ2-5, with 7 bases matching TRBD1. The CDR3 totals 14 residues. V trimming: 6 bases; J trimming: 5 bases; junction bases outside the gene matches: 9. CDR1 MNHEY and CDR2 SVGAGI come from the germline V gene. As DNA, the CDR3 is TGTGCCAGCAGGATAACAGGGGAGTTGGAGACCCAGTACTTC. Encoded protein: CASRITGELETQYF.

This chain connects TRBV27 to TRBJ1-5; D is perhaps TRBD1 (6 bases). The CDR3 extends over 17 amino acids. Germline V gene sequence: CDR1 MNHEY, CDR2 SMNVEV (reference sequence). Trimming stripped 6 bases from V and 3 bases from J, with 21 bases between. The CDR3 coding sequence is TGTGCCAGCAGGCCACCGGGACACCCAAAGACCAATCAGCCCCAGCATTTT. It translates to CASRPPGHPKTNQPQHF.

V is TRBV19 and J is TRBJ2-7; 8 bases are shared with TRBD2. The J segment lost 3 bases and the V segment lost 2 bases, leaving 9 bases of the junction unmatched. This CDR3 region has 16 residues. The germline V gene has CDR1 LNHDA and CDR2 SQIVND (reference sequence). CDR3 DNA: TGTGCCAGTAGTATAAGTGTCGGGAGGGAGAGCTACGAGCAGTACTTC. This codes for CASSISVGRESYEQYF.

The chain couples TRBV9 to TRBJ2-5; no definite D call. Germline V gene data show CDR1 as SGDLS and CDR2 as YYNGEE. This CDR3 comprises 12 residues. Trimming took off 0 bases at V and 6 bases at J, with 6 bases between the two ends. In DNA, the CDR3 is TGTGCCAGCAGCGTAGATTACCAGACCCAGTACTTC. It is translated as CASSVDYQTQYF.

CDR3 amino acids: CASSFALGLNIQYF. The CDR3 nucleotides are TGTGCCAGCAGCTTTGCCCTCGGGTTAAACATTCAGTACTTC. The rearrangement uses TRBV7-9 and TRBJ2-4, with D uncertain. Trimming pared 3 bases from V and 6 bases from J, leaving 12 bases between. This CDR3 spans 14 amino acids. Germline V gene lookup returns CDR1 SEHNR and CDR2 FQNEAQ (reference sequence).

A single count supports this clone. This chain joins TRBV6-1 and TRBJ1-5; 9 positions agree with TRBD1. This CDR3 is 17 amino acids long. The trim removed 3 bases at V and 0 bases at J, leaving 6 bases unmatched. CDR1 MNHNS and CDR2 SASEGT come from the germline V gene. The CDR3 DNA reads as TGTGCCAGCAGTGAGAGACAGGGGGGTTTTAGCAATCAGCCCCAGCATTTT. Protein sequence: CASSERQGGFSNQPQHF.

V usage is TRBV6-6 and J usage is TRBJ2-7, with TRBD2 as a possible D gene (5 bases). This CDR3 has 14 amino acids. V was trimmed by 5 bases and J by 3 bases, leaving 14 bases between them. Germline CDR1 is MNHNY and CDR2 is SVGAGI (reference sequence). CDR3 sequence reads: CASSQTGNHYEQYF. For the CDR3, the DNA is TGTGCCAGCAGTCAAACCGGGAACCACTACGAGCAGTACTTC.

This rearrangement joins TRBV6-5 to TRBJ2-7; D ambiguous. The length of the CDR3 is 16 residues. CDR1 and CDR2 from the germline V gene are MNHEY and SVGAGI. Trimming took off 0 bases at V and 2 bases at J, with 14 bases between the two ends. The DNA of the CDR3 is TGTGCCAGCAGTTACTCCCTACGCTCTACCCCCTACGAGCAGTACTTC. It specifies CASSYSLRSTPYEQYF.

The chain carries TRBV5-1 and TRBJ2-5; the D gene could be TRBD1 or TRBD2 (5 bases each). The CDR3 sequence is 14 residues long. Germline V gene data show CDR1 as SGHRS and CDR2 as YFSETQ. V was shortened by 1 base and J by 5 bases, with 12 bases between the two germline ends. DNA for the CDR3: TGCGCCAGCAGCTTGTTGCAGGGAGACGAGACCCAGTACTTC. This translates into CASSLLQGDETQYF. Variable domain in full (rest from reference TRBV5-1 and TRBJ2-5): KAGVTQTPRYLIKTRGQQVTLSCSPISGHRSVSWYQQTPGQGLQFLFEYFSETQRNKGNFPGRFSGRQFSNSRSEMNVSTLELGDSALYLCASSLLQGDETQYFGPGTRLLVL.

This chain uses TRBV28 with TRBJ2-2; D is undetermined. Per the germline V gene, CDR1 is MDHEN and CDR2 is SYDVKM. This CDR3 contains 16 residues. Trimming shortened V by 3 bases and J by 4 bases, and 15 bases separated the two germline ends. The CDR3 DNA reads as TGTGCCAGCAGTTTGTCCTTGGGCCAGCGCACCGGGGAGCTGTTTTTT. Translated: CASSLSLGQRTGELFF.

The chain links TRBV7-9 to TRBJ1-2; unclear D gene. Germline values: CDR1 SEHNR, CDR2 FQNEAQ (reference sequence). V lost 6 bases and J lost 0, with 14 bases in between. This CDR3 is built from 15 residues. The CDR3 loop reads CASRAGEKANYGYTF. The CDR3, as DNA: TGTGCCAGCAGGGCCGGGGAGAAAGCTAACTATGGCTACACCTTC.

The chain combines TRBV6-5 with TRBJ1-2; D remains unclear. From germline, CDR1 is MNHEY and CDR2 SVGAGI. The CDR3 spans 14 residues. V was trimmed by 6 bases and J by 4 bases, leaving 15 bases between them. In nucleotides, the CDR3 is TGTGCCAGCAGCCCTTCGCTGTCACCCTATGGCTACACCTTC. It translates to CASSPSLSPYGYTF.

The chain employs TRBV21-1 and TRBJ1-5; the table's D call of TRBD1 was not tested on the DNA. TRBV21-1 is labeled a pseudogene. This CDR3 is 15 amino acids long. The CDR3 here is CARKRGTGISQPQHF. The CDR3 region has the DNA TGTGCCAGAAAGAGGGGGACAGGGATCAGCCAGCCCCAGCATTTT.

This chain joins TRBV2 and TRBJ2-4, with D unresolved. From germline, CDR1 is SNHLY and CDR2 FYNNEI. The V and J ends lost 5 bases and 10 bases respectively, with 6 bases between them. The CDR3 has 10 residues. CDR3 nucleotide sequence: TGTGCCAGCAGTCCAAATATTCAGTACTTC. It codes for CASSPNIQYF.

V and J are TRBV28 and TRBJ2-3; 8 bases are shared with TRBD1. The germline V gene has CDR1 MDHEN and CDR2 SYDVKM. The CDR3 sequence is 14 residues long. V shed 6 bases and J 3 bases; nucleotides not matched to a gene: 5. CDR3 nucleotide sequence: TGTGCCAGCAGCTCTGACAGGGGAACAGATACGCAGTATTTT. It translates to CASSSDRGTDTQYF.

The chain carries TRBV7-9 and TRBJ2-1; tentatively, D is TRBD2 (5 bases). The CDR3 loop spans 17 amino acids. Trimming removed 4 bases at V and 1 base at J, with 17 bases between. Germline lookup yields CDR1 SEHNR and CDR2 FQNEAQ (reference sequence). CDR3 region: CASSSRFGGLSYNEQFF. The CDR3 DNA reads TGTGCCAGCAGCTCCCGTTTCGGCGGGCTATCCTACAATGAGCAGTTCTTC.

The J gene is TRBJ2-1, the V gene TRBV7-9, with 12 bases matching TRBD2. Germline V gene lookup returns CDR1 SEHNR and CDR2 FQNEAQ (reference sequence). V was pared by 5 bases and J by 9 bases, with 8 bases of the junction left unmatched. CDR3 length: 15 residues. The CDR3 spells CASSTPSGRAPEQFF. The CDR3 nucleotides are TGTGCCAGCAGCACCCCTAGCGGGAGGGCCCCTGAGCAGTTCTTC.

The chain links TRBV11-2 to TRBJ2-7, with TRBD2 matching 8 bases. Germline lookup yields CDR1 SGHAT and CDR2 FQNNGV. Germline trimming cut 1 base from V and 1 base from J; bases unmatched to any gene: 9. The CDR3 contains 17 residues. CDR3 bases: TGTGCCAGCAGCTTAGGAGGTGGAGCGGGGGTTTCCTACGAGCAGTACTTC. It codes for CASSLGGGAGVSYEQYF.

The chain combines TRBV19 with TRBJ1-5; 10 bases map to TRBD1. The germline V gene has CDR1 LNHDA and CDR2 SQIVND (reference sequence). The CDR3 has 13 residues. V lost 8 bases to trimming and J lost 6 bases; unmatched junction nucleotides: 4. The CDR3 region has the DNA TGTGCCAGTGGGGACAGGGGAGGTCAGCCCCAGCATTTT. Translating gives CASGDRGGQPQHF. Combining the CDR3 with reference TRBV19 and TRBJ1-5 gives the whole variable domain DGGITQSPKYLFRKEGQNVTLSCEQNLNHDAMYWYRQDPGQGLRLIYYSQIVNDFQKGDIAEGYSVSREKKESFPLTVTSAQKNPTAFYLCASGDRGGQPQHFGDGTRLSIL.